Each of the 28 T cell receptor beta chains below was sequenced from the same sample in a study of T cell repertoires in cytomegalovirus infection. Each CDR3 protein gets one entry after TCRdb re-called the reads with MiXCR. The sample yields around 270,000 distinct CDR3 sequences, approximately 9.2% seen once. Sequenced input: PBMCs. All receptors come from a human donor in good health (CMV status not recorded). Some clones in this sample may be carry-over from other donors' samples.

CDR3 loop: CASSPVAKSISYTF. For the CDR3, the DNA is TGTGCCAGCTCCCCTGTGGCAAAATCTATAAGCTACACCTTC. V and J are TRBV27 and TRBJ1-2; no definite D call. The germline CDR1 and CDR2 sequences are MNHEY and SMNVEV (reference sequence). V gave up 8 bases and J gave up 9 bases, with 22 bases separating them. This CDR3 region has 14 residues.

This clonotype was seen ten or more times. The chain combines TRBV20-1 with TRBJ2-5; D remains ambiguous. The V end lost 3 bases, the J end lost 9 bases, and 20 bases lay between the germline ends. The CDR3 length is 14 residues. Germline V gene sequence: CDR1 DFQATT, CDR2 SNEGSKA (reference sequence). The CDR3 coding sequence is TGCAGTGCTAGTCTCCCGGGCCGAGCCCCCTCCCAGTACTTC. Translated, it gives CSASLPGRAPSQYF.

This clonotype showed up many times. The J gene is TRBJ1-3, the V gene TRBV28; no reliable D call. Trimming stripped 5 bases from V and 6 bases from J, with 2 bases between. CDR1 is MDHEN and CDR2 is SYDVKM in the germline V gene. This CDR3 comprises 10 residues. The CDR3 loop reads CASSENTIYF. CDR3 DNA: TGTGCCAGCAGTGAAAACACCATATATTTT.

At least ten counts were recorded for this clonotype. The chain employs TRBV7-2 and TRBJ1-6, with D possibly being TRBD1 (5 bases). With 1 base removed from V and 5 bases from J, the gap between germline ends came to 15 bases. The CDR3 runs to 17 residues. The V gene's germline CDR1 is SGHTA and CDR2 FQGNSA. CDR3 protein: CASSLGGTSGNNSPLHF. The CDR3, as DNA: TGTGCCAGCAGCTTAGGGGGGACTTCGGGAAATAATTCACCCCTCCACTTT.

The V call is TRBV29-1, the J call TRBJ2-1; 10 bases line up with TRBD2. V trimming: 3 bases; J trimming: 3 bases; junction bases outside the gene matches: 8. The CDR3 length is 16 residues. In germline, CDR1 is SQVTM, CDR2 ANQGSEA. The CDR3 reads CSVDSSGRALYNEQFF. CDR3 coding DNA: TGCAGCGTTGATTCGAGCGGGAGGGCCCTCTACAATGAGCAGTTCTTC.

This clonotype has ten or more counts. The J gene is TRBJ1-1, the V gene TRBV6-1, with D unresolved. V was pared by 6 bases and J by 3 bases, with 8 bases between. CDR1 is MNHNS and CDR2 is SASEGT in the germline V gene. The CDR3 runs to 12 residues. The CDR3 spells CASRNTYTEAFF. CDR3 sequence (DNA): TGTGCCAGCAGGAACACCTACACTGAAGCTTTCTTT.

This clonotype was recorded at least ten times. The chain combines TRBV7-2 with TRBJ1-2; 7 nucleotides line up with TRBD1. Trimming cost V 2 bases and J 9 bases; bases outside gene matches: 12. Germline-derived CDR1 and CDR2 are SGHTA and FQGNSA. This CDR3 spans 15 amino acids. CDR3 region: CASSLSKGQSLSYTF. The DNA of the CDR3 is TGTGCCAGCAGCTTATCCAAGGGACAGAGTTTAAGCTACACCTTC.

This clonotype was observed a handful of times. The chain links TRBV20-1 to TRBJ2-4; the D gene is possibly TRBD1 (6 bases). CDR1 is DFQATT, CDR2 SNEGSKA, per germline (reference sequence). V was cut by 4 bases and J by 6 bases, with 13 bases left in between. This CDR3 comprises 13 residues. In nucleotides, the CDR3 is TGCAGTGCTACCGTCAGAGGGGGAAACATTCAGTACTTC. Protein product: CSATVRGGNIQYF.

J is TRBJ2-1 and V is TRBV12-3 or TRBV12-4; TRBD2 is a possible D gene (6 bases). The V and J ends lost 7 bases and 1 base respectively, with 11 bases between them. The CDR3 sequence is 14 residues long. CDR3 loop: CASITTSSYNEQFF. CDR3 DNA: TGTGCCAGCATCACGACTAGTTCCTACAATGAGCAGTTCTTC.

This clonotype was recorded a few times. V usage is TRBV19 and J usage is TRBJ1-2; TRBD1 matches at 9 bases. CDR3 length: 12 amino acids. Trimming took 8 bases from V and 7 from J; bases not matched to a gene: 5. Germline V gene sequence: CDR1 LNHDA, CDR2 SQIVND (reference sequence). CDR3 in amino acids: CASGDRVGGYTF. CDR3 coding DNA: TGTGCCAGTGGGGACAGGGTCGGTGGCTACACCTTC.

At least ten counts were recorded for this clonotype. The chain couples TRBV25-1 to TRBJ1-2; D perhaps matches TRBD1 (5 bases). The CDR3 is 15 amino acids. V lost 4 bases and J 5 bases, leaving 17 bases between the germline ends. CDR1 and CDR2 from the germline V gene are MGHDK and SYGVNS. In nucleotides, the CDR3 is TGTGCCAGCAGTGTAAGCCGGGACGGCTGGTATGGCTACACCTTC. Its protein is CASSVSRDGWYGYTF.

The genes are TRBV20-1 and TRBJ1-4, with D hard to call. The V end was cut by 1 base, the J end by 8 bases, with 14 bases between. Germline V lookup: CDR1 DFQATT, CDR2 SNEGSKA (reference sequence). This CDR3 comprises 14 residues. The CDR3: CSARAALLREKLFF. In nucleotides, the CDR3 is TGCAGTGCTAGAGCGGCTCTCCTAAGAGAAAAACTGTTTTTT.

This chain joins TRBV19 and TRBJ2-3; D may match TRBD1 or TRBD2 (6 bases each). Trimming took 3 bases from V and 8 from J, leaving 15 bases between them. From germline, CDR1 is LNHDA and CDR2 SQIVND (reference sequence). The CDR3 is made up of 14 amino acids. The CDR3 nucleotides are TGTGCCAGTAGTATTTCAACACAGGGAGGTACGCAGTATTTT. Its translation: CASSISTQGGTQYF.

This clonotype was seen repeatedly, ten times or more. The chain couples TRBV28 to TRBJ2-7; 11 bases match TRBD2. V was clipped by 6 bases and J by 7 bases; unmatched bases: 17. Germline V gene lookup returns CDR1 MDHEN and CDR2 SYDVKM. The CDR3 runs 17 residues. This CDR3 reads CASRLGTSGPIRGEQYF. The CDR3 DNA sequence: TGTGCCAGCAGACTAGGGACTAGCGGTCCTATCAGGGGGGAGCAGTACTTC.

Many counts were recorded for this clonotype. This chain links TRBV18 with TRBJ2-6, with 7 bases lining up with TRBD1. This CDR3 contains 15 residues. The germline V gene encodes CDR1 KGHSH and CDR2 LQKENI. Trimming removed 8 bases from V and 2 bases from J; junction bases left unmatched: 6. The CDR3 sequence is CASSPQGAGANVLTF. The CDR3 nucleotides are TGTGCCAGCAGCCCTCAGGGGGCTGGGGCCAACGTCCTGACTTTC.

This clonotype was detected ten times or more. The chain recombines TRBV20-1 with TRBJ1-5; D is unclear. Germline V gene data show CDR1 as DFQATT and CDR2 as SNEGSKA (reference sequence). Trimming took 1 base from V and 0 from J, leaving 10 bases between them. The length of the CDR3 is 15 residues. The CDR3: CSARAAVDSNQPQHF. In nucleotides, the CDR3 is TGCAGTGCTAGAGCCGCAGTCGATAGCAATCAGCCCCAGCATTTT.

In this sample, this clonotype turned up many times. J is TRBJ2-7 and V is TRBV27, with 9 bases aligning to TRBD2. The germline V gene encodes CDR1 MNHEY and CDR2 SMNVEV (reference sequence). The CDR3 spans 15 residues. V gave up 0 bases and J gave up 5 bases; unmatched junction bases: 5. The CDR3 spells CASSLSTSGGNEQYF. CDR3 sequence (DNA): TGTGCCAGCAGTTTATCGACTAGCGGAGGGAACGAGCAGTACTTC.

This chain links TRBV19 with TRBJ1-1, with D possibly matching TRBD1 (6 bases). Trimming removed 7 bases from V and 2 bases from J, with 14 bases in between. Germline CDR1 and CDR2: LNHDA and SQIVND (reference sequence). The CDR3 covers 14 residues. The CDR3 spells CASTVTGINTEAFF. The DNA of the CDR3 is TGTGCCAGTACAGTTACAGGGATCAACACTGAAGCTTTCTTT.

This clonotype was picked up a small number of times. This chain connects TRBV2 to TRBJ2-2, with 8 bases aligning to TRBD2. With V trimmed by 2 bases and J by 8 bases, 4 bases remained unmatched. Per germline, CDR1 SNHLY and CDR2 FYNNEI. The CDR3 consists of 14 residues. Here the CDR3 DNA reads TGTGCCAGCAGTGAAACCAGCGGGAGAGGGGAGCTGTTTTTT. It is translated as CASSETSGRGELFF.

The table lists this clonotype with many counts. The chain uses TRBV27 and TRBJ2-2; D unresolved. Germline CDR1 MNHEY, CDR2 SMNVEV (reference sequence). The CDR3 spans 14 residues. The germline V and J ends were trimmed by 0 bases and 2 bases, with 4 bases remaining between them. This CDR3 is CASSLSLNTGELFF. CDR3 bases: TGTGCCAGCAGTTTATCCCTTAACACCGGGGAGCTGTTTTTT.

This clonotype has ten or more counts. V usage is TRBV11-2 and J usage is TRBJ2-7; TRBD1 matches 9 bases. Unmatched junction bases numbered 3, after V lost 3 bases and J lost 12 bases. Germline loops: CDR1 SGHAT, CDR2 FQNNGV. This CDR3 has 11 amino acids. CDR3 DNA sequence: TGTGCCAGCAGCTTGGGACAGGGTTTGTACTTC. It codes for CASSLGQGLYF.

This clonotype was recorded a few times. The J gene is TRBJ1-2, the V gene TRBV28; TRBD1 is a possible D gene (5 bases). Trimming removed 5 bases from V and 7 bases from J, with 14 bases in between. This CDR3 comprises 13 residues. The germline gives CDR1 MDHEN, CDR2 SYDVKM. This CDR3 reads CASSPSDSAGYTF. DNA of the CDR3: TGTGCCAGCAGTCCCTCAGACAGCGCTGGCTACACCTTC.

In its sample, this clonotype was seen many times. The rearrangement links TRBV7-2 to TRBJ2-5; D gene unclear. Germline V gene sequence: CDR1 SGHTA, CDR2 FQGNSA. This CDR3 is 13 amino acids long. Trimming stripped 5 bases from V and 5 bases from J, with 12 bases between. CDR3 coding DNA: TGTGCCAGCAGCAGCGCCAGGTGGGAGACCCAGTACTTC. This encodes CASSSARWETQYF.

The chain uses TRBV6-6 and TRBJ1-6, with D possibly being TRBD1 (5 bases). This CDR3 region has 12 residues. Germline CDR1 is MNHNY and CDR2 is SVGAGI (reference sequence). Trimming removed 7 bases at V and 13 bases at J, with 14 bases between. In nucleotides, the CDR3 is TGTGCCAGCAAGTATTCAGGGTCGCCCCTCCACTTT. Translating gives CASKYSGSPLHF.

The V and J genes are TRBV30 and TRBJ1-6; D remains unclear. Trimming shortened V by 0 bases and J by 10 bases, and 10 bases separated the two germline ends. This CDR3 has 13 amino acids. Germline lookup yields CDR1 GTSNPN and CDR2 SVGIG (reference sequence). CDR3: CAWSVSAESPLHF. CDR3 coding DNA: TGTGCCTGGAGTGTGTCGGCAGAATCACCCCTCCACTTT.

The table lists this clonotype with many counts. The gene calls are TRBV7-8 and TRBJ1-1; 8 bases agree with TRBD1. The ends lost 0 bases at V and 5 bases at J; junction bases unmatched: 8. CDR1 SGHVS and CDR2 FQNEAQ come from the germline V gene. The CDR3 is 16 amino acids. Here the CDR3 reads CASSLALDRGYTEAFF. Written as DNA, the CDR3 is TGTGCCAGCAGCTTAGCCCTAGACAGGGGTTATACTGAAGCTTTCTTT.

There are a few counts of this clonotype. The chain employs TRBV5-5 and TRBJ2-7, with D tentatively TRBD1 (6 bases). CDR3 length: 15 amino acids. Germline CDR1 and CDR2: SGHKS and YYEKEE (reference sequence). V was clipped by 0 bases and J by 3 bases, with 13 bases between them. In DNA form, the CDR3 reads TGTGCCAGCAGCTTGGCGGCAGGGGTGTTCTACGAGCAGTACTTC. It is translated as CASSLAAGVFYEQYF.

This clonotype showed up many times. The chain uses TRBV7-2 and TRBJ2-3; TRBD2 aligns across 12 bases. V lost 4 bases to trimming and J lost 4 bases; unmatched junction nucleotides: 3. The CDR3 contains 15 residues. The germline CDR1 and CDR2 sequences are SGHTA and FQGNSA. The CDR3 nucleotides are TGTGCCAGCAGCTCTAGACTAGCGGGAGCAGATACGCAGTATTTT. This codes for CASSSRLAGADTQYF.